This T cell receptor (beta chain) was captured in a study of monozygotic twins with inflammatory bowel disease. Study outcomes and limitations: Inverse Simpson values showed less TCRbeta diversity in IBD patients than in their healthy co-twins.

CDR3 length: 13 amino acids. With regard to this clonotype: Its antigen is undetermined.

TCRdb derives one entry per CDR3 protein from the 5' RACE reads, leaving out DNA. Its clone listing holds 400,000 to 500,000 distinct CDR3 sequences. J is TRBJ2-7 and V is TRBV12-3 or TRBV12-4. The sequence was collected from a human donor with ulcerative colitis or Crohn's disease, or a healthy co-twin of an affected twin (not recorded which). The sequencing sample was made of blood. CDR3: CASSFLAKAEQYF.